This entry describes one T cell receptor beta chain. This clonotype was counted only a few times. What this receptor recognizes is not known. Nothing much larger sits one base from this clone, and base qualities are not available. The source of the sample is a study of response to subunit inactivated influenza vaccine listed by TCRdb under 2018. Study-wide context: Deep quantitative T cell receptor repertoire profiling was used in the study to track responses to a trivalent subunit inactivated influenza vaccine. What the research found in general, with its limitations: The authors suggested that each seasonal influenza vaccination may recruit only a limited number of new T cells.

V is pared back by 0 bases and J by 3 bases, with 15 bases lying between the germline termini. Per the germline V gene (reference sequence), DFQATT is the CDR1 and SNEGSKA is the CDR2. From the cysteine through the phenylalanine, the CDR3 covers 15 amino acids. The entry retains the CDR3 DNA only, 45 bases that are in frame from base 1. The library was made by RT-PCR. The sequencer listed for this sample is Illumina HiSeq 2500. TCRdb reanalyzed the raw reads on its own, using fastp at Q25 for trimming and MiXCR for clone calling, and kept in-frame beta chains. Duplicate CDR3 protein sequences are folded into a single record with the most common DNA and genes. This sample gives hundreds of thousands of distinct CDR3 sequences in total; approximately 7.7% of them show up just once. Of the sample, approximately 13% falls within the top ten clones.

The rearranged segments are TRBV20-1 and TRBJ2-7; the D gene assignment is ambiguous. The starting material was PBMCs from blood, obtained around 25 months after vaccination. This receptor was identified in a man between 50 and 75 years old who received an inactivated influenza vaccine. Donor details come from another sample of the same person, matched by shared clones. In nucleotide form, the sequence is TGCAGTGCTAGAGATCGAAGGGCCCTCCACTACGAGCAGTACTTC. This codes for CSARDRRALHYEQYF.